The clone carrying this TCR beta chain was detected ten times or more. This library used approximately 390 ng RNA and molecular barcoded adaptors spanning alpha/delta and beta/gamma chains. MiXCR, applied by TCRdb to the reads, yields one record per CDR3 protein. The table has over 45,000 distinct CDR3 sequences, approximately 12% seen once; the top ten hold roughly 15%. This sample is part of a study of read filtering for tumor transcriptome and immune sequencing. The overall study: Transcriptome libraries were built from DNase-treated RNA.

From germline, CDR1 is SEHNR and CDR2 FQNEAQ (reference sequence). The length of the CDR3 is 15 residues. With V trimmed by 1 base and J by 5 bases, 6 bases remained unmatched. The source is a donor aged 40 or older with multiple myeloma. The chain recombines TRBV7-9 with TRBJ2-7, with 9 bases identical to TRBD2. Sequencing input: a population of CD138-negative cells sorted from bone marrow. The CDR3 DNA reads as TGTGCCAGCAGCTTAGTTATAGCGGGAGCCAACGAGCAGTACTTC. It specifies CASSLVIAGANEQYF.